This is a list of T cell receptor beta chains from one sample in a study of blood T cell repertoires in COVID-19. Generated by immunoSEQ multiplex PCR, the TCRdb table keeps only in-frame clones and is missing some. The table records about 210,000 clones, approximately 88% of them present only once. The material sequenced was PBMCs or T cells enriched from blood (not recorded which). These receptors were taken from a man between 18 and 29 years old with acute COVID-19. The CDR3 runs from the conserved cysteine through the conserved F or W. A D gene is named only where the DNA matches it firmly. Clone size appears in some rows only: once, few, many, or a class for an expanded clone.

-,TRBJ2-2,15,TRBV23-1,-,CASSHRQENTGELFF,TGCGCCAGCAGTCACAGACAGGAGAACACCGGGGAGCTGTTTTTT
-,TRBJ2-1,19,TRBV12-5,TRBD2,CASALPGRGLAVGYNEQFF,TGTGCTAGTGCCTTACCGGGCAGAGGACTAGCGGTAGGGTACAATGAGCAGTTCTTC
-,TRBJ2-1,15,TRBV28,TRBD2,CASSHPSGRGYEQFF,TGTGCCAGCAGCCACCCTAGCGGGAGAGGGTATGAGCAGTTCTTC
-,TRBJ1-2,14,TRBV25-1,-,CASSESAQPYGYTF,TGTGCCAGCAGTGAATCAGCACAGCCCTATGGCTACACCTTC
-,TRBJ2-3,16,TRBV6-1,-,CASSVTGPFVPDTQYF,TGTGCCAGCAGTGTGACAGGTCCGTTCGTCCCGGATACGCAGTATTTT
-,TRBJ1-2,14,TRBV28,-,CASSPRHIYDGYTF,TGTGCCAGCAGTCCCAGACATATCTACGATGGCTACACCTTC
once,TRBJ1-4,15,TRBV7-9,TRBD1,CASSPGQGPNEKLFF,TGTGCCAGCAGCCCCGGACAGGGCCCTAATGAAAAACTGTTTTTT
-,TRBJ2-7,13,TRBV11-2,TRBD1,CASSLGTAYEQYF,TGTGCCAGCAGCTTGGGGACAGCCTACGAGCAGTACTTC
-,TRBJ1-3,14,TRBV7-9,-,CASSFTGSGNTIYF,TGTGCCAGCAGCTTTACAGGGTCCGGAAACACCATATATTTT
-,TRBJ1-1,14,TRBV19,-,CASRETGLNTEAFF,TGTGCCAGTAGAGAGACAGGCTTGAACACTGAAGCTTTCTTT
-,TRBJ1-5,16,TRBV19,TRBD1,CASSPMRTGGNQPQHF,TGTGCCAGTAGTCCTATGAGGACAGGGGGCAATCAGCCCCAGCATTTT
-,TRBJ1-5,15,TRBV10-3,-,CAISERQARPQPQHF,TGTGCCATCAGTGAGAGGCAGGCCAGACCTCAGCCCCAGCATTTT
-,TRBJ1-2,14,TRBV14,-,CASSHRSANLGYTF,TGTGCCAGCAGCCACCGCTCAGCGAACCTAGGCTACACCTTC
-,TRBJ2-7,15,TRBV5-6,TRBD2,CASSLNPSGTYEQYF,TGTGCCAGCAGCTTGAATCCTAGCGGGACCTACGAGCAGTACTTC
-,TRBJ2-5,16,TRBV11-2,-,CASSSSGNRVRETQYF,TGTGCCAGCAGCTCATCGGGGAACAGGGTTCGAGAGACCCAGTACTTC
-,TRBJ2-7,14,TRBV5-4,-,CATGRGRNLLEQYF,TGTGCCACGGGAAGAGGGAGGAACCTGCTGGAGCAGTACTTC
-,TRBJ1-2,13,TRBV30,-,CAWSVESSYGYTF,TGTGCCTGGAGTGTAGAGAGTTCCTATGGCTACACCTTC
-,TRBJ1-1,16,TRBV4-3,TRBD1,CASSQGDRGLNTEAFF,TGCGCCAGCAGCCAAGGGGACAGAGGATTGAACACTGAAGCTTTCTTT
-,TRBJ1-2,13,TRBV7-2,-,CASSSVLMNGYTF,TGTGCCAGCAGTTCAGTGCTGATGAATGGCTACACCTTC
-,TRBJ2-1,15,TRBV2,TRBD1,CASSSPIRDSSEQFF,TGTGCCAGCAGTTCCCCTATTAGGGACAGTAGTGAGCAGTTCTTC
-,TRBJ1-4,15,TRBV5-8,-,CASSVGWAANEKLFF,TGTGCCAGCAGCGTTGGATGGGCAGCTAATGAAAAACTGTTTTTT
-,TRBJ1-3,16,TRBV4-3,-,CASSQDRPASGNTIYF,TGCGCCAGCAGCCAAGACAGGCCAGCCTCTGGAAACACCATATATTTT
-,TRBJ2-7,11,TRBV25-1,-,CASRLGYEQYF,TGTGCCAGTAGGCTCGGGTACGAGCAGTACTTC
-,TRBJ1-6,16,TRBV2,-,CASSEGLWGQASPLHF,TGTGCCAGCAGTGAAGGATTGTGGGGGCAAGCTTCACCCCTCCACTTT
-,TRBJ1-3,16,TRBV18,-,CASSPRQDRSGNTIYF,TGTGCCAGCTCACCCCGACAGGACCGCTCTGGAAACACCATATATTTT
-,TRBJ2-1,13,TRBV6-5,-,CASGGDSYNEQFF,TGTGCCAGCGGAGGAGACTCCTACAATGAGCAGTTCTTC
few,TRBJ1-3,16,TRBV19,-,CASSHTSTGPGNTIYF,TGTGCCAGTAGTCACACTTCAACAGGGCCTGGAAACACCATATATTTT
-,TRBJ1-1,13,TRBV3-1/TRBV3-2,-,CASSSGGVTEAFF,TGTGCCAGCAGCTCGGGGGGGGTCACTGAAGCTTTCTTT
-,TRBJ1-1,13,TRBV14,-,CASSSSGGTEAFF,TGTGCCAGCAGTTCCAGCGGGGGCACTGAAGCTTTCTTT
-,TRBJ1-2,17,TRBV4-1,-,CASSQVLLWRRAYGYTF,TGCGCCAGCAGCCAAGTCCTACTATGGCGTCGCGCCTATGGCTACACCTTC
few,TRBJ2-2,16,TRBV19,-,CASSLPEAGNTGELFF,TGTGCCAGTAGTCTTCCCGAAGCGGGCAACACCGGGGAGCTGTTTTTT
-,TRBJ2-3,12,TRBV3-1/TRBV3-2,-,CASSSVTDTQYF,TGTGCCAGCAGCTCAGTCACAGATACGCAGTATTTT
-,TRBJ2-7,19,TRBV5-3,TRBD2,CARSQDYGATSGRAYEQYF,TGTGCCAGAAGCCAGGACTATGGGGCGACTAGCGGGAGAGCCTACGAGCAGTACTTC
few,TRBJ1-6,15,TRBV3-1/TRBV3-2,-,CASSEGTGLNSPLHF,TGTGCCAGCAGCGAAGGTACAGGGTTGAATTCACCCCTCCACTTT
-,TRBJ2-7,14,TRBV12-5,-,CASGLQPLSYEQYF,TGTGCTAGTGGTTTGCAACCTCTATCCTACGAGCAGTACTTC
once,TRBJ1-2,16,TRBV4-1,-,CASSQDRTVSNYGYTF,TGCGCCAGCAGCCAAGATAGGACAGTATCTAACTATGGCTACACCTTC
-,TRBJ1-1,14,TRBV19,TRBD1,CASSLGTGETQAFF,TGTGCCAGTAGTCTCGGGACAGGGGAGACTCAAGCTTTCTTT
-,TRBJ2-2,12,TRBV12-3/TRBV12-4,-,CASTSNTGELFF,TGTGCCAGCACCTCGAACACCGGGGAGCTGTTTTTT
-,TRBJ2-5,18,TRBV3-1/TRBV3-2,TRBD2,CASSQERAGVGAGGTQYF,TGTGCCAGCAGCCAAGAGCGAGCGGGAGTAGGGGCAGGAGGGACCCAGTACTTC
-,TRBJ2-3,14,TRBV11-1,-,CASSLDRRADTQYF,TGTGCCAGCAGCTTAGACAGGAGAGCAGATACGCAGTATTTT
-,TRBJ2-7,14,TRBV29-1,TRBD1,CSVEEVGQSYEQYF,TGCAGCGTTGAGGAAGTGGGACAGTCCTACGAGCAGTACTTC
few,TRBJ1-1,13,TRBV19,-,CASSIAQGTEAFF,TGTGCCAGTAGTATCGCTCAGGGCACTGAAGCTTTCTTT
-,TRBJ2-1,15,TRBV29-1,TRBD2,CSVETGTSGSDEQFF,TGCAGCGTTGAGACCGGGACTAGCGGGTCTGATGAGCAGTTCTTC
-,TRBJ1-1,15,TRBV5-5,-,CASSFSRGGNTEAFF,TGTGCCAGCAGCTTCTCGCGCGGTGGGAACACTGAAGCTTTCTTT
few,TRBJ2-5,14,TRBV5-1,-,CASNQGRLQETQYF,TGCGCCAGCAATCAAGGCAGGCTACAAGAGACCCAGTACTTC
once,TRBJ2-3,16,TRBV18,TRBD1,CASSPGDRGQGDTQYF,TGTGCCAGCTCACCGGGGGACAGGGGGCAGGGAGATACGCAGTATTTT
-,TRBJ2-7,17,TRBV1,-,CTSSLDRLMNTGYEQYF,TGCACCAGCAGCCTAGACAGGCTAATGAATACCGGCTACGAGCAGTACTTC
few,TRBJ2-1,14,TRBV28,TRBD2,CASSSGTTYNEQFF,TGTGCCAGCAGTTCTGGGACTACATACAATGAGCAGTTCTTC
-,TRBJ1-6,18,TRBV21-1,-,CASSKAQGSVPHNSPLHF,TGTGCCAGCAGCAAAGCCCAGGGGTCTGTTCCGCATAATTCACCCCTCCACTTT
once,TRBJ2-7,15,TRBV27,TRBD1,CASREGDRVSYEQYF,TGTGCCAGCAGGGAAGGGGACAGGGTCTCCTACGAGCAGTACTTC
-,TRBJ2-5,16,TRBV28,-,CASSYLDAGLGETQYF,TGTGCCAGCAGCTACCTAGACGCAGGGCTAGGAGAGACCCAGTACTTC
-,TRBJ2-7,14,TRBV27,-,CASSLSGLPSEQYF,TGTGCCAGCAGTTTATCTGGCCTTCCCAGCGAGCAGTACTTC
-,TRBJ1-1,12,TRBV28,-,CGTRRTPGEAFF,TGTGGGACTCGTCGGACCCCCGGTGAAGCTTTCTTT
once,TRBJ1-1,16,TRBV5-1,TRBD1,CASTVGQGGLNTEAFF,TGCGCCAGCACCGTAGGACAGGGAGGACTGAACACTGAAGCTTTCTTT
-,TRBJ2-2,16,TRBV6-5,TRBD2,CASSYSTSGSTGELFF,TGTGCCAGCAGTTACTCGACTAGCGGGAGCACCGGGGAGCTGTTTTTT
once,TRBJ2-1,10,TRBV20-1,-,CSARANEQFF,TGCAGTGCTAGGGCCAATGAGCAGTTCTTC